Listed here are 11 T cell receptor beta chains from one sample, sequenced in a study of cytomegalovirus exposure and HLA in healthy donors. Use of 60 Vbeta and 13 Jbeta primers characterized the PCR. Sequencing was performed with immunoSEQ multiplex PCR; in TCRdb, only in-frame clones are kept and a portion is missing. The data contain some 180,000 clones, less than 90% of them singletons. Sequenced input: PBMCs. The receptors originated from a girl in the first two years of life in good health and CMV-seronegative.

This clone was counted between two and nine times. V usage is TRBV4-3 and J usage is TRBJ1-1, with 8 bases matching TRBD1. Germline CDR1 and CDR2: LGHNA and YSLEER. The V segment lost 4 bases and the J segment 4 bases; nucleotides outside the gene matches: 2. The CDR3 is made up of 13 amino acids. DNA for the CDR3: TGCGCCAGCAGCCGACAGGGGAGCACTGAAGCTTTCTTT. This codes for CASSRQGSTEAFF.

This clone was recorded a few times. This sequence joins TRBV2 and TRBJ1-5; 7 nucleotides match TRBD1. V was pared by 6 bases and J by 3 bases, with 5 bases of the junction left unmatched. In germline, CDR1 is SNHLY, CDR2 FYNNEI. This CDR3 is built from 14 residues. CDR3 residues: CASRRQGPNQPQHF. The CDR3 DNA is TGTGCCAGCAGAAGACAGGGCCCCAATCAGCCCCAGCATTTT.

This chain connects TRBV12-5 to TRBJ1-1, with D maybe TRBD1 (5 bases). The V end was cut by 2 bases, the J end by 3 bases, with 19 bases between. The CDR3 runs to 17 residues. Germline V gene sequence: CDR1 LGHNT, CDR2 FRNRAP. The CDR3 region is CASGLRFQGAGHTEAFF. The CDR3 nucleotides read TGTGCTAGTGGTTTGAGATTTCAGGGCGCAGGTCACACTGAAGCTTTCTTT.

The chain has TRBV10-3 and TRBJ1-5; 8 nucleotides line up with TRBD1. Germline V gene lookup returns CDR1 ENHRY and CDR2 SYGVKD. The length of the CDR3 is 14 residues. With 6 bases clipped from V and 7 bases from J, the junction kept 8 bases outside the gene matches. The CDR3 spells CAIRSDRGQQPQHF. CDR3 DNA: TGTGCCATCAGGTCTGACAGGGGACAACAGCCCCAGCATTTT.

This clone was found a few times. Other DNA sequences in the same sample also yield this CDR3. This chain links TRBV6-5 with TRBJ2-7; tentatively, D is TRBD1 (5 bases). The V and J ends lost 2 bases and 6 bases respectively, with 5 bases between them. From germline, CDR1 is MNHEY and CDR2 SVGAGI. This CDR3 is 11 amino acids long. The CDR3 DNA follows: TGTGCCAGCAGTTACAGGGGCGAGCAGTACTTC. This encodes CASSYRGEQYF.

The chain has TRBV6-5 and TRBJ1-1, with D possibly being TRBD1 (6 bases). Trimming removed 2 bases from V and 2 bases from J, with 15 bases in between. This CDR3 is built from 16 residues. Germline CDR1 is MNHEY and CDR2 is SVGAGI. CDR3 coding DNA: TGTGCCAGCAGTTACCGAACACAGGGTAAAAACACTGAAGCTTTCTTT. Protein sequence: CASSYRTQGKNTEAFF.

V gene TRBV7-3 combines with J gene TRBJ2-1; TRBD1 matches 7 bases. Germline assignment: CDR1 SGHTA and CDR2 FQGTGA. CDR3 length equals 17 residues. V lost 5 bases, J lost 0 bases, and 10 bases stayed unmatched. The CDR3 DNA follows: TGTGCCAGCAGCCTGGGACAGTTTTTGAGCTCCTACAATGAGCAGTTCTTC. This gives the protein CASSLGQFLSSYNEQFF.

The V and J genes are TRBV19 and TRBJ1-5; 12 bases align to TRBD1. CDR1 is LNHDA and CDR2 is SQIVND in the germline V gene (reference sequence). The CDR3 covers 16 residues. V was pared by 4 bases and J by 7 bases, with 8 bases of the junction left unmatched. As DNA, the CDR3 is TGTGCCAGTAGTAGCCGGGACAGGGGGCATCGGCAGCCCCAGCATTTT. Translation: CASSSRDRGHRQPQHF.

This clone was picked up one time. The rearrangement links TRBV30 to TRBJ1-6; no reliable D call. The V gene's germline CDR1 is GTSNPN and CDR2 SVGIG (reference sequence). Trimming took off 0 bases at V and 7 bases at J, with 10 bases between the two ends. This CDR3 has 14 amino acids. CDR3 coding DNA: TGTGCCTGGAGTGTCGGTCCCCCGAATTCACCCCTCCACTTT. Translated, it gives CAWSVGPPNSPLHF.

The chain joins TRBV15 to TRBJ2-1; D is unclear. Germline V gene sequence: CDR1 LNHNV, CDR2 YYDKDF (reference sequence). V lost 1 base, J lost 3 bases, and 7 bases lay in between. The CDR3 sequence is 14 residues long. The CDR3: CATSRVPHYNEQFF. The DNA of the CDR3 is TGTGCCACCAGCAGAGTTCCACACTACAATGAGCAGTTCTTC.

The chain couples TRBV7-2 to TRBJ2-3; TRBD1 might be the D (5 bases). Germline V gene data show CDR1 as SGHTA and CDR2 as FQGNSA. The CDR3 consists of 19 residues. Trimming took off 0 bases at V and 2 bases at J, with 21 bases between the two ends. The CDR3 reads CASSLAGRVRALNTDTQYF. For the CDR3, the DNA is TGTGCCAGCAGCTTAGCGGGCAGGGTTCGGGCCTTAAACACAGATACGCAGTATTTT.